The next 17 T cell receptor beta chains were all read from a single sample in a study of radiotherapy plus CTLA-4 blockade in lung cancer. Sequenced by immunoSEQ multiplex PCR; TCRdb stores in-frame clones only, minus some. The profile shows 35,000 to 45,000 clones, over 60% of them singletons. The starting material was peripheral blood, obtained from a patient treated with radiotherapy plus ipilimumab. The receptors originated from a human donor with non-small cell lung cancer who had stable disease on radiotherapy plus ipilimumab.

The chain uses TRBV19 and TRBJ1-2, with 8 bases aligning to TRBD1. Per the germline V gene, CDR1 is LNHDA and CDR2 is SQIVND (reference sequence). The CDR3 is 14 amino acids. The V segment lost 7 bases and the J segment 0 bases; nucleotides outside the gene matches: 4. CDR3 sequence: CASTGQGTNYGYTF. CDR3 in DNA: TGTGCCAGTACAGGACAGGGAACTAACTATGGCTACACCTTC.

This clone was observed once. The J gene is TRBJ1-5, the V gene TRBV19, with D perhaps TRBD1 (6 bases). The length of the CDR3 is 16 residues. Per germline, CDR1 LNHDA and CDR2 SQIVND (reference sequence). The V and J ends lost 4 bases and 0 bases respectively, with 13 bases between them. CDR3 in DNA: TGTGCCAGTAGTAACGGACAGACTTATAGCAATCAGCCCCAGCATTTT. It codes for CASSNGQTYSNQPQHF.

The chain uses TRBV4-1 and TRBJ2-7, with D maybe TRBD2 (5 bases). This CDR3 has 16 amino acids. Germline CDR1 and CDR2: MGHRA and YSYEKL. Trimming left V 8 bases short and J 7 bases short, with 27 bases between. Here the CDR3 DNA reads TGCGCCAGCCGCCGAGGGTGGGGTTCGGCAATGCGAGAGCAGTACTTC. Its protein is CASRRGWGSAMREQYF.

This sequence joins TRBV6-5 and TRBJ1-2, with a tentative D call TRBD1 (6 bases). CDR1 and CDR2 from the germline V gene are MNHEY and SVGAGI. The germline V and J ends were trimmed by 2 bases and 4 bases, with 11 bases remaining between them. The CDR3 has 14 amino acids. The chain's CDR3 is CASSYGGQPYGYTF. The DNA of the CDR3 is TGTGCCAGCAGTTACGGCGGACAGCCCTATGGCTACACCTTC.

V and J are TRBV5-8 and TRBJ2-3, with 7 bases identical to TRBD1. Germline CDR1 reads SGHTS; CDR2 reads YDEGEE. The CDR3 extends over 13 amino acids. The V segment lost 2 bases and the J segment 8 bases; nucleotides outside the gene matches: 5. The CDR3 protein is CASSFRTGVTQYF. CDR3 DNA sequence: TGTGCCAGCAGCTTCCGAACAGGGGTTACGCAGTATTTT.

The rearrangement uses TRBV7-9 and TRBJ2-7; TRBD2 might be the D (5 bases). V gave up 3 bases and J gave up 7 bases, with 7 bases separating them. The CDR3 is 11 residues long. The germline V gene encodes CDR1 SEHNR and CDR2 FQNEAQ (reference sequence). The CDR3 DNA sequence: TGTGCCAGCAGCTTCGGACTGGAGCAGTACTTC. It codes for CASSFGLEQYF.

The chain is built from TRBV2 and TRBJ2-7, with 8 nucleotides matching TRBD1. The CDR3 has 14 residues. The germline V gene has CDR1 SNHLY and CDR2 FYNNEI. J lost 6 bases, V lost 7 bases, and 11 bases had no gene match. This chain's CDR3 is CASTLSDRVGEQYF. CDR3 in DNA: TGTGCCAGCACACTGTCGGACAGGGTGGGCGAGCAGTACTTC.

This chain connects TRBV7-2 to TRBJ2-7, with a weak D call TRBD2 (6 bases). The CDR3 is 18 amino acids. The germline gives CDR1 SGHTA, CDR2 FQGNSA. The V end was cut by 5 bases, the J end by 1 base, with 24 bases between. CDR3 DNA: TGTGCCAGCAGCCTTCTCCCGTCGTGGAGGGGTTGGTCCTACGAGCAGTACTTC. Its protein product is CASSLLPSWRGWSYEQYF.

The chain links TRBV11-3 to TRBJ1-1, with D possibly being TRBD1 (6 bases). Trimming took off 3 bases at V and 5 bases at J, with 10 bases between the two ends. Germline CDR1 SGHNT, CDR2 YENEEA. The CDR3 is 13 residues long. CDR3 sequence (DNA): TGTGCCAGCAGCTTTACAGGGTTGACTGAAGCTTTCTTT. Translating it yields CASSFTGLTEAFF.

This sequence joins TRBV19 and TRBJ2-4, with a tentative D call TRBD2 (6 bases). The CDR3 runs 11 residues. Trimming stripped 8 bases from V and 7 bases from J, with 9 bases between. The germline gives CDR1 LNHDA, CDR2 SQIVND (reference sequence). CDR3 bases: TGTGCCAGTCGTCGGGGGAACATTCAGTACTTC. This sequence encodes CASRRGNIQYF.

The CDR3 loop is CASSLRQGRTNEKLFF. The DNA of the CDR3 is TGTGCCAGCAGCTTAAGACAGGGGCGGACTAATGAAAAACTGTTTTTT. The chain uses TRBV7-2 and TRBJ1-4; 8 positions agree with TRBD1. The junction had 4 bases not matched to a gene; V was cut back by 2 bases and J by 2 bases. The CDR3 is 16 residues long. The germline gives CDR1 SGHTA, CDR2 FQGNSA.

The genes are TRBV6-1 and TRBJ1-2, with D unclear. The V end lost 8 bases, the J end lost 7 bases, and 8 bases lay between the germline ends. The CDR3 is 10 amino acids. Germline CDR1 and CDR2: MNHNS and SASEGT. CDR3 loop: CASFSRGYTF. CDR3 coding DNA: TGTGCCAGCTTCTCCCGTGGCTACACCTTC.

J is TRBJ1-4 and V is TRBV4-1, with D unresolved. The V gene lost 1 base and the J gene lost 11 bases, with 8 bases spanning the gap. Germline CDR1 MGHRA, CDR2 YSYEKL. There are 12 residues in the CDR3. The CDR3 sequence: CASSQAAGKLFF. CDR3 in DNA: TGCGCCAGCAGCCAAGCCGCCGGGAAACTGTTTTTT.

V is TRBV4-2 and J is TRBJ1-1, with 8 nucleotides matching TRBD1. The germline V gene has CDR1 LGHNA and CDR2 YNFKEQ. This CDR3 is 14 amino acids long. Unmatched junction bases numbered 2, after V lost 3 bases and J lost 2 bases. The CDR3 loop reads CASSHTGGNTEAFF. Here the CDR3 DNA reads TGTGCCAGCAGCCACACAGGGGGTAACACTGAAGCTTTCTTT.

The V gene is TRBV4-1, the J gene TRBJ2-5, with D perhaps matching TRBD2 (5 bases). The V and J ends lost 2 bases and 2 bases respectively, with 6 bases between them. This CDR3 comprises 13 residues. Germline CDR1 is MGHRA and CDR2 is YSYEKL. CDR3 DNA: TGCGCCAGCAGCCAAACTAGACAAGAGACCCAGTACTTC. This sequence encodes CASSQTRQETQYF.

The V gene is TRBV7-9, the J gene TRBJ2-3; D is unresolved. Trimming stripped 2 bases from V and 0 bases from J, with 21 bases between. Germline CDR1 SEHNR, CDR2 FQNEAQ (reference sequence). CDR3 length: 19 residues. The CDR3 bases are TGTGCCAGCAGCTTACGCCTTAGAGGTTTCGCTTCTAGCACAGATACGCAGTATTTT. This sequence encodes CASSLRLRGFASSTDTQYF.

This chain connects TRBV27 to TRBJ2-1; D gene unclear. The V gene's germline CDR1 is MNHEY and CDR2 SMNVEV (reference sequence). Trimming cost V 0 bases and J 6 bases, with 9 bases left between them. CDR3 length: 14 residues. CDR3 sequence (DNA): TGTGCCAGCAGTTTATCGAGTAGTCTCAATGAGCAGTTCTTC. Protein product: CASSLSSSLNEQFF.